This TCR beta chain was sequenced for a study of beta chain features in type 1 diabetes. The overall study: Age, gender, cell numbers and subset yield matched between patients and controls. Points from the study as a whole: PCR might favor shorter templates, but any such skew would affect patients and controls equally. The naive, central memory and Treg TCRB repertoires looked more alike in patients than they did in healthy donors.

The investigators reverse transcribed all of the isolated RNA, so they sequenced expressed TCRB transcripts. The assay was immunoSEQ multiplex PCR, and TCRdb's table has in-frame clones only and misses some. This table holds hundreds of thousands of clones, around 10% found once. Trimming stripped 9 bases from V and 5 bases from J, with 13 bases between. The CDR3 extends over 13 amino acids. The V gene's germline CDR1 is KGHSH and CDR2 LQKENI. This clone came up a few times. Its antigen is unknown. Sequenced material: naive CD4+ T cells from blood. V usage is TRBV18 and J usage is TRBJ1-4; D gene unclear. The receptor was derived from a woman between 18 and 29 years old in good health. CDR3 sequence: CARAHGENEKLFF. CDR3 coding DNA: TGTGCCAGGGCACACGGGGAGAATGAAAAACTGTTTTTT.